A single sample is the source of the 24 T cell receptor beta chains below, sequenced in a study of patients and donors after allogeneic stem cell transplantation. TCRdb reprocessed the RT-PCR reads with MiXCR, giving one entry per CDR3 protein. The sample consists of approximately 200,000 distinct CDR3 sequences, around two fifths of them appearing once. The sample was blood, either unsorted or a sorted T cell fraction (not recorded which). The receptors stem from a human donor who was either an allogeneic HSCT recipient or a stem cell or donor lymphocyte infusion donor (not recorded which). It is not recorded whose cells these are; they may come from a transplant donor.

The chain links TRBV5-1 to TRBJ1-2; no firm D call. This CDR3 region has 14 residues. Trimming stripped 2 bases from V and 8 bases from J, with 16 bases between. Per germline, CDR1 SGHRS and CDR2 YFSETQ. The CDR3 DNA follows: TGCGCCAGCAGCTTAGTCGAGAGGGAAAGCGGCTACACCTTC. Encoded protein: CASSLVERESGYTF.

This clonotype has a single count. The chain is built from TRBV20-1 and TRBJ1-1, with D possibly matching TRBD1 (5 bases). CDR3 length: 13 amino acids. Trimming pared 2 bases from V and 4 bases from J, leaving 11 bases between. Germline lookup yields CDR1 DFQATT and CDR2 SNEGSKA (reference sequence). The CDR3 sequence is CSARTRVSTEAFF. CDR3 sequence (DNA): TGCAGTGCTAGAACCAGGGTATCCACTGAAGCTTTCTTT.

This chain uses TRBV4-3 with TRBJ1-2, with D hard to call. V was trimmed by 1 base and J by 8 bases, leaving 8 bases between them. Germline loops: CDR1 LGHNA, CDR2 YSLEER. The CDR3 loop spans 12 amino acids. The CDR3 reads CASSQASTGYTF. CDR3 bases: TGCGCCAGCAGCCAAGCATCCACCGGCTACACCTTC.

This clonotype appeared a few times. This sequence joins TRBV12-3 or TRBV12-4 and TRBJ2-2; D ambiguous. V was trimmed by 10 bases and J by 6 bases, leaving 12 bases between them. CDR3 length: 12 amino acids. CDR3 amino acids: CAISTVPGELFF. CDR3 DNA sequence: TGTGCCATCTCAACAGTCCCCGGGGAGCTGTTTTTT.

This rearrangement joins TRBV12-3 or TRBV12-4 to TRBJ2-7; D unclear. V was trimmed by 6 bases and J by 5 bases, leaving 14 bases between them. The CDR3 is made up of 13 amino acids. The CDR3 is CASSLGNPHEQYF. The CDR3 DNA follows: TGTGCCAGCAGCCTTGGGAATCCGCACGAGCAGTACTTC.

This clonotype was counted between two and nine times. The rearrangement joins TRBV29-1 to TRBJ1-1; D uncertain. The germline V and J ends were trimmed by 5 bases and 3 bases, with 13 bases remaining between them. Per the germline V gene, CDR1 is SQVTM and CDR2 is ANQGSEA. The CDR3 sequence is 13 residues long. The DNA of the CDR3 is TGCAGCGTTCTCGATAGGAGACACACTGAAGCTTTCTTT. It translates to CSVLDRRHTEAFF.

Written as DNA, the CDR3 is TGCGCCAGCAGCCAAGTGGGGGGCGCGTTGAACACTGAAGCTTTCTTT. This codes for CASSQVGGALNTEAFF. This chain joins TRBV4-3 and TRBJ1-1, with D possibly matching TRBD1 (6 bases). Germline-derived CDR1 and CDR2 are LGHNA and YSLEER. Trimming stripped 1 base from V and 0 bases from J, with 12 bases between. The length of the CDR3 is 16 residues.

This clonotype was counted a few times. The V call is TRBV7-9, the J call TRBJ2-5; 9 bases are shared with TRBD2. The trim removed 2 bases at V and 5 bases at J, leaving 9 bases unmatched. The CDR3 has 16 amino acids. Germline CDR1 is SEHNR and CDR2 is FQNEAQ (reference sequence). The CDR3 is CASSLLVAGVRETQYF. The CDR3 coding sequence is TGTGCCAGCAGCTTATTGGTAGCGGGAGTGCGGGAGACCCAGTACTTC.

The chain couples TRBV6-5 to TRBJ1-3, with TRBD1 matching over 9 bases. The trim removed 5 bases at V and 0 bases at J, leaving 5 bases unmatched. Germline V lookup: CDR1 MNHEY, CDR2 SVGAGI. CDR3 length equals 16 residues. The CDR3 DNA is TGTGCCAGCAGTCCCCGGGACAGGGCCTCTGGAAACACCATATATTTT. Translation gives CASSPRDRASGNTIYF.

The chain recombines TRBV10-3 with TRBJ2-7, with D uncertain. V gave up 10 bases and J gave up 5 bases, with 18 bases separating them. Germline V CDR1 and CDR2: ENHRY, SYGVKD. The CDR3 totals 13 residues. The DNA of the CDR3 is TGTGCCACAACCGGACCCAGCCCTCACGAGCAGTACTTC. Protein: CATTGPSPHEQYF.

The CDR3 spells CASSKITNLGDEQFF. For the CDR3, the DNA is TGTGCCAGCAGCAAAATAACCAATTTGGGCGATGAGCAGTTCTTC. The rearrangement joins TRBV21-1 to TRBJ2-1; the table's D call, TRBD1, was not checked against the DNA. TRBV21-1 is reported as a pseudogene. The CDR3 extends over 15 amino acids.

The chain carries TRBV3-1 and TRBJ2-1; D is possibly TRBD1 (6 bases). Per the germline V gene, CDR1 is LGHDT and CDR2 is YNNKEL (reference sequence). The CDR3 runs to 15 residues. The V gene lost 4 bases and the J gene lost 4 bases, with 14 bases spanning the gap. The CDR3 nucleotides read TGTGCCAGCAGCCGCGAAATACAGGGATACAATGAGCAGTTCTTC. Encoded protein: CASSREIQGYNEQFF.

This clonotype showed up just a few times. This chain joins TRBV9 and TRBJ2-3; D is possibly TRBD1 or TRBD2 (5 bases each). The CDR3 is 15 amino acids. Trimming removed 0 bases from V and 4 bases from J, with 12 bases in between. Germline assignment: CDR1 SGDLS and CDR2 YYNGEE. This CDR3 reads CASSVEGSNADTQYF. The CDR3 DNA reads as TGTGCCAGCAGCGTAGAGGGGAGTAATGCAGATACGCAGTATTTT.

This clonotype has a handful of counts. The chain is built from TRBV6-2 or TRBV6-3 and TRBJ1-2; 8 bases map to TRBD1. Germline V gene data show CDR1 as MNHEY and CDR2 as SVGEGT. V lost 0 bases, J lost 2 bases, and 2 bases stayed unmatched. CDR3 length equals 15 residues. The CDR3 is CASSYSRTGNYGYTF. CDR3 DNA: TGTGCCAGCAGTTACTCGCGGACAGGGAACTATGGCTACACCTTC.

The table lists this clonotype with a few counts. J is TRBJ1-2 and V is TRBV12-3 or TRBV12-4; no clear D. V lost 2 bases, J lost 8 bases, and 12 bases lay in between. The CDR3 sequence is 13 residues long. Written as DNA, the CDR3 is TGTGCCAGCAGTTTAAGACCCCAGCGAGGCTACACCTTC. Amino acid sequence: CASSLRPQRGYTF.

The rearrangement links TRBV25-1 to TRBJ2-1; TRBD1 aligns across 7 bases. V was clipped by 8 bases and J by 4 bases; unmatched bases: 8. Germline assignment: CDR1 MGHDK and CDR2 SYGVNS. The CDR3 sequence is 14 residues long. As DNA, the CDR3 is TGTGCCAGCGATACAGGGGCCCTATACAATGAGCAGTTCTTC. It specifies CASDTGALYNEQFF.

The gene calls are TRBV12-3 or TRBV12-4 and TRBJ1-1, with a tentative D call TRBD1 (6 bases). The CDR3 spans 13 residues. The V end lost 7 bases, the J end lost 1 base, and 10 bases lay between the germline ends. CDR3 DNA sequence: TGTGCCAGCACCCCGGACAGGAACACTGAAGCTTTCTTT. It specifies CASTPDRNTEAFF.

V gene TRBV5-1 combines with J gene TRBJ1-1, with 7 positions matching TRBD1. The trim removed 4 bases at V and 3 bases at J, leaving 6 bases unmatched. The CDR3 has 14 amino acids. The germline CDR1 and CDR2 sequences are SGHRS and YFSETQ. The CDR3 region has the DNA TGCGCCAGCAGCGAAGGGACAGATGACACTGAAGCTTTCTTT. It is translated as CASSEGTDDTEAFF.

The chain employs TRBV7-9 and TRBJ1-5; D ambiguous. The length of the CDR3 is 14 residues. Germline assignment: CDR1 SEHNR and CDR2 FQNEAQ (reference sequence). The V gene lost 5 bases and the J gene lost 7 bases, with 15 bases spanning the gap. The CDR3 bases are TGTGCCAGCAGCCAAGCCATTGATGGACAGCCCCAGCATTTT. It encodes CASSQAIDGQPQHF.

This clonotype appeared a few times. The chain couples TRBV20-1 to TRBJ2-3; unclear D gene. The CDR3 totals 15 residues. With 2 bases removed from V and 2 bases from J, the gap between germline ends came to 14 bases. CDR1 DFQATT and CDR2 SNEGSKA come from the germline V gene (reference sequence). The CDR3: CSARKPGKNTDTQYF. DNA of the CDR3: TGCAGTGCTAGAAAACCCGGCAAGAACACAGATACGCAGTATTTT.

This chain links TRBV5-4 with TRBJ1-1; 9 positions match TRBD1. The CDR3 has 15 amino acids. V was clipped by 3 bases and J by 2 bases; unmatched bases: 5. CDR1 and CDR2 from the germline V gene are SGHNT and YYREEE (reference sequence). The CDR3: CASSWRTGENTEAFF. The CDR3 coding sequence is TGTGCCAGCAGCTGGAGGACAGGGGAAAACACTGAAGCTTTCTTT.

The V and J genes are TRBV30 and TRBJ2-1; D may match TRBD1 or TRBD2 (5 bases each). The CDR3 totals 11 residues. Deletions cut 8 bases from V and 4 bases from J, with 9 bases between. The V gene's germline CDR1 is GTSNPN and CDR2 SVGIG (reference sequence). The CDR3 bases are TGTGCCCGGGACCAGTACAATGAGCAGTTCTTC. It specifies CARDQYNEQFF.

This sequence joins TRBV6-2 or TRBV6-3 and TRBJ2-1; possible D gene TRBD1, 5 bases. The germline gives CDR1 MNHEY, CDR2 SVGEGT. V dropped 6 bases and J dropped 9 bases, with 15 bases sitting between them. The length of the CDR3 is 13 residues. The CDR3 sequence is CASSNYDRIEQFF. CDR3 sequence (DNA): TGTGCCAGCAGCAACTACGACAGAATTGAGCAGTTCTTC.

The chain links TRBV7-2 to TRBJ1-1; no definite D call. Germline CDR1 is SGHTA and CDR2 is FQGNSA. The V end was cut by 5 bases, the J end by 0 bases, with 10 bases between. This CDR3 has 14 amino acids. The CDR3 spells CASSRTRLNTEAFF. CDR3 sequence (DNA): TGTGCCAGCAGCCGAACCCGGTTGAACACTGAAGCTTTCTTT. The complete variable domain, with remaining parts taken from reference TRBV7-2 and TRBJ1-1, reads GAGVSQSPSNKVTEKGKDVELRCDPISGHTALYWYRQSLGQGLEFLIYFQGNSAPDKSGLPSDRFSAERTGGSVSTLTIQRTQQEDSAVYLCASSRTRLNTEAFFGQGTRLTVV.